These 20 T cell receptor beta chains were sequenced from one sample in a study of cytomegalovirus exposure and HLA in healthy donors. Primers included in the PCR were 60 Vbeta and 13 Jbeta primers. Assay: immunoSEQ multiplex PCR; the TCRdb copy retains only in-frame clones and omits some. Of fewer than 150,000 clones listed, about 80% are singletons. The sample consisted of PBMCs. These receptors all come from a man aged 40-55 years in good health and CMV-seropositive.

This clone was detected only a few times. The chain couples TRBV4-3 to TRBJ1-5; tentatively, D is TRBD1 (6 bases). Germline V gives CDR1 LGHNA, CDR2 YSLEER. The CDR3 has 19 amino acids. V lost 3 bases and J lost 0, with 21 bases in between. The CDR3 loop is CASSHGSGDRQLSNQPQHF. DNA for the CDR3: TGCGCCAGCAGCCACGGGTCAGGGGATCGGCAGCTTAGCAATCAGCCCCAGCATTTT.

The chain couples TRBV10-3 to TRBJ2-1; D perhaps matches TRBD2 (6 bases). Germline loops: CDR1 ENHRY, CDR2 SYGVKD. CDR3 size: 14 residues. V was shortened by 0 bases and J by 8 bases, with 11 bases between the two germline ends. The CDR3 coding sequence is TGTGCCATCAGTGAGTCGGTGCAGCGGGATGAGCAGTTCTTC. Encoded protein: CAISESVQRDEQFF.

The rearrangement uses TRBV5-1 and TRBJ1-2; weak D call: TRBD1 (6 bases). The V and J ends lost 3 bases and 0 bases respectively, with 9 bases between them. From germline, CDR1 is SGHRS and CDR2 YFSETQ. The CDR3 is 14 residues long. CDR3 DNA sequence: TGCGCCAGCAGCTCTGGACAGTCTAACTATGGCTACACCTTC. The encoded protein is CASSSGQSNYGYTF.

The rearrangement joins TRBV5-5 to TRBJ2-7, with D uncertain. CDR3 length equals 15 residues. Trimming removed 0 bases at V and 2 bases at J, with 12 bases between. The germline V gene has CDR1 SGHKS and CDR2 YYEKEE (reference sequence). In nucleotides, the CDR3 is TGTGCCAGCAGCTTGGGGCACATCCCGACCTACGAGCAGTACTTC. Residues: CASSLGHIPTYEQYF.

V is TRBV19 and J is TRBJ2-1; D may be TRBD2 (7 bases). The germline V gene has CDR1 LNHDA and CDR2 SQIVND (reference sequence). The CDR3 is made up of 15 amino acids. V shed 2 bases and J shed 6 bases, with 14 bases lying between them. CDR3 bases: TGTGCCAGTAGTATATGGGGGAGGGGGACCAATGAGCAGTTCTTC. This codes for CASSIWGRGTNEQFF.

V is TRBV4-1 and J is TRBJ1-2; D unresolved. The CDR3 sequence is 16 residues long. Trimming took off 3 bases at V and 7 bases at J, with 21 bases between the two ends. Looked up from germline, CDR1 is MGHRA and CDR2 is YSYEKL. The CDR3 here is CASSHSRTDVRRGYTF. The CDR3 DNA is TGCGCCAGCAGCCACTCCCGGACTGACGTGCGCCGTGGCTACACCTTC.

This sequence joins TRBV6-4 and TRBJ2-3; D is undetermined. Trimming pared 4 bases from V and 2 bases from J, leaving 7 bases between. Germline CDR1 is MRHNA and CDR2 is SNTAGT. The CDR3 sequence is 13 residues long. CDR3 in amino acids: CASSAQFTDTQYF. The CDR3 DNA is TGTGCCAGCAGTGCCCAGTTCACAGATACGCAGTATTTT.

The V gene is TRBV9, the J gene TRBJ2-1; D unresolved. Germline-derived CDR1 and CDR2 are SGDLS and YYNGEE. Trimming removed 4 bases at V and 6 bases at J, with 17 bases between. There are 15 residues in the CDR3. The CDR3 is CASSPVGYLGNEQFF. The DNA for the CDR3 is TGTGCCAGCAGCCCTGTGGGCTACCTTGGCAATGAGCAGTTCTTC. Full variable domain (missing parts from reference TRBV9 and TRBJ2-1): DSGVTQTPKHLITATGQRVTLRCSPRSGDLSVYWYQQSLDQGLQFLIQYYNGEERAKGNILERFSAQQFPDLHSELNLSSLELGDSALYFCASSPVGYLGNEQFFGPGTRLTVL.

This chain connects TRBV18 to TRBJ2-7, with TRBD1 identical over 8 bases. The CDR3 has 16 residues. The germline gives CDR1 KGHSH, CDR2 LQKENI. Germline trimming cut 2 bases from V and 5 bases from J; bases unmatched to any gene: 11. In DNA, the CDR3 is TGTGCCAGCTCACCAAGGCAGGGGGCCATCACCCACGAGCAGTACTTC. This encodes CASSPRQGAITHEQYF. Combining the CDR3 with reference TRBV18 and TRBJ2-7 gives the whole variable domain NAGVMQNPRHLVRRRGQEARLRCSPMKGHSHVYWYRQLPEEGLKFMVYLQKENIIDESGMPKERFSAEFPKEGPSILRIQQVVRGDSAAYFCASSPRQGAITHEQYFGPGTRLTVT.

This clone was observed a single time. This chain connects TRBV6-1 to TRBJ1-4; 8 nucleotides line up with TRBD1. J was trimmed by 7 bases and V by 5 bases; bases with no gene match: 3. Germline-derived CDR1 and CDR2 are MNHNS and SASEGT. This CDR3 comprises 13 residues. CDR3 sequence reads: CASSLDRVEKLFF. The CDR3 DNA follows: TGTGCCAGCAGTCTGGACAGGGTTGAAAAACTGTTTTTT.

The chain links TRBV7-9 to TRBJ1-2; 7 bases align to TRBD1. CDR3 length: 13 amino acids. CDR1 SEHNR and CDR2 FQNEAQ come from the germline V gene (reference sequence). After removal of 5 bases from V and 2 bases from J, the junction contained 2 bases not matched to a gene. In DNA form, the CDR3 reads TGTGCCAGCAGCCGGGGACAGAACTATGGCTACACCTTC. Protein product: CASSRGQNYGYTF.

The gene calls are TRBV18 and TRBJ2-3; 12 nucleotides align to TRBD2. Germline V gene data show CDR1 as KGHSH and CDR2 as LQKENI. This CDR3 spans 17 amino acids. After removal of 5 bases from V and 0 bases from J, the junction contained 6 bases not matched to a gene. The CDR3 is CASSTRLAGASTDTQYF. The DNA of the CDR3 is TGTGCCAGCTCAACCCGACTAGCGGGGGCCAGCACAGATACGCAGTATTTT.

The V and J genes are TRBV6-6 and TRBJ2-7, with 7 positions matching TRBD1. The germline CDR1 and CDR2 sequences are MNHNY and SVGAGI (reference sequence). This CDR3 comprises 16 residues. V was clipped by 5 bases and J by 3 bases; unmatched bases: 13. In DNA, the CDR3 is TGTGCCAGCAGTACACAGGGGAATAAGGGGCTCTACGAGCAGTACTTC. As protein: CASSTQGNKGLYEQYF.

The CDR3 region is CAWIRGHSILYGYTF. CDR3 in DNA: TGTGCCTGGATTAGGGGACACTCTATCCTCTATGGCTACACCTTC. The genes are TRBV30 and TRBJ1-2; D possibly corresponds to TRBD1 (6 bases). The CDR3 is 15 amino acids. Per the germline V gene, CDR1 is GTSNPN and CDR2 is SVGIG (reference sequence). V was cut by 4 bases and J by 4 bases, with 19 bases left in between.

V usage is TRBV5-1 and J usage is TRBJ2-5; possibly TRBD1 for D (6 bases). CDR3 length equals 15 residues. V was clipped by 1 base and J by 1 base, with 11 bases between them. Germline CDR1 is SGHRS and CDR2 is YFSETQ. CDR3 sequence reads: CASSLSGHLQETQYF. The DNA for the CDR3 is TGCGCCAGCAGCTTGTCGGGACACCTCCAAGAGACCCAGTACTTC. Full variable domain (remainder filled in from reference TRBV5-1 and TRBJ2-5): KAGVTQTPRYLIKTRGQQVTLSCSPISGHRSVSWYQQTPGQGLQFLFEYFSETQRNKGNFPGRFSGRQFSNSRSEMNVSTLELGDSALYLCASSLSGHLQETQYFGPGTRLLVL.

This chain joins TRBV5-1 and TRBJ2-1, with TRBD2 as a possible D gene (5 bases). Germline assignment: CDR1 SGHRS and CDR2 YFSETQ. Trimming removed 0 bases from V and 0 bases from J, with 7 bases in between. The CDR3 consists of 15 residues. CDR3 protein: CASSLVRGSYNEQFF. CDR3 DNA sequence: TGCGCCAGCAGCTTGGTACGGGGCTCCTACAATGAGCAGTTCTTC. Full variable domain (missing parts from reference TRBV5-1 and TRBJ2-1): KAGVTQTPRYLIKTRGQQVTLSCSPISGHRSVSWYQQTPGQGLQFLFEYFSETQRNKGNFPGRFSGRQFSNSRSEMNVSTLELGDSALYLCASSLVRGSYNEQFFGPGTRLTVL.

The table lists this clone with a count of one. Here the CDR3 reads CASSTGNQETQYF. In DNA form, the CDR3 reads TGTGCCAGCTCTACAGGAAACCAAGAGACCCAGTACTTC. The chain joins TRBV28 to TRBJ2-5; perhaps TRBD1 as D (5 bases). Germline V CDR1 and CDR2: MDHEN, SYDVKM. This CDR3 is built from 13 residues. V lost 8 bases to trimming and J lost 0 bases, with 10 bases between them.

The J gene is TRBJ1-1, the V gene TRBV18; D not certain. The V and J ends lost 5 bases and 6 bases respectively, with 10 bases between them. Germline V gene sequence: CDR1 KGHSH, CDR2 LQKENI. This CDR3 spans 12 amino acids. This CDR3 is CASSSRNSEAFF. CDR3 sequence (DNA): TGTGCCAGCTCATCGCGGAATTCTGAAGCTTTCTTT.

The chain links TRBV4-3 to TRBJ2-6; no firm D call. Trimming took off 0 bases at V and 0 bases at J, with 6 bases between the two ends. The CDR3 extends over 16 amino acids. Germline V lookup: CDR1 LGHNA, CDR2 YSLEER. Here the CDR3 reads CASSQEPSSGANVLTF. CDR3 coding DNA: TGCGCCAGCAGCCAAGAGCCTAGCTCTGGGGCCAACGTCCTGACTTTC.

V gene TRBV27 combines with J gene TRBJ2-7, with a possible D match to TRBD1 (7 bases). There are 15 residues in the CDR3. Trimming took 5 bases from V and 4 from J, leaving 18 bases between them. Looked up from germline, CDR1 is MNHEY and CDR2 is SMNVEV (reference sequence). The CDR3 sequence: CASSPAGQKQYEQYF. DNA for the CDR3: TGTGCCAGCAGTCCGGCGGGACAGAAACAATACGAGCAGTACTTC.